This T cell receptor beta chain is drawn from a study of regulatory T cells in long-lasting Graves disease. Relying on iRepertoire HTBI primers and Arm-PCR of CDR3 regions, the team built TCR beta libraries. One entry per CDR3 protein, called by TCRdb with MiXCR from the multiplex PCR reads. Here the sample spans about 660,000 distinct CDR3 sequences, roughly 30% being singletons. CDR1 MNHEY and CDR2 SVGAGI come from the germline V gene. This CDR3 has 14 amino acids. After removal of 2 bases from V and 3 bases from J, the junction contained 1 base not matched to a gene. This clonotype was counted between two and nine times. The time point was: persistent/refractory GD, antithyroid drugs over 5 years with positive TRAb. Extracted PBMC RNA gave rise to the TCR library.

The source material was peripheral blood mononuclear cells (PBMCs), sampled when the disease was refractory, from a patient treated with antithyroid drugs. The chain couples TRBV6-5 to TRBJ1-3; 7 bases agree with TRBD1. The receptor was derived from a female donor with Graves disease. The CDR3 here is CASSYRGLGNTIYF. Written as DNA, the CDR3 is TGTGCCAGCAGTTACAGGGGGCTTGGAAACACCATATATTTT.